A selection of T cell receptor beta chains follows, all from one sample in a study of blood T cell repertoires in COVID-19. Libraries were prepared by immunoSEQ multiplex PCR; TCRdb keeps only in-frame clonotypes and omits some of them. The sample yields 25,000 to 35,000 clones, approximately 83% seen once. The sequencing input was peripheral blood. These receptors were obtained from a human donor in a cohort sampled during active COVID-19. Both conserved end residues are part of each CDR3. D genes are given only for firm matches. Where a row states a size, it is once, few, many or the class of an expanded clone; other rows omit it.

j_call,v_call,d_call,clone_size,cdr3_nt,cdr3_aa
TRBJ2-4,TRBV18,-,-,TGTGCCAGCTCCCCCACAGGTGAAAACATTCAGTACTTC,CASSPTGENIQYF
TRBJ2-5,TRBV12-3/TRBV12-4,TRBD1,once,TGTGCCAGCCGGGACAGGATGCAAGAGACCCAGTACTTC,CASRDRMQETQYF
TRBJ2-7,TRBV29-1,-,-,TGCAGCGTCGAAACAGCCTACGGCTCCTACGAGCAGTACTTC,CSVETAYGSYEQYF
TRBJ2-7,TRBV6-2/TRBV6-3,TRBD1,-,TGTGCCAGCAGCACTCGGACAGGATACTCCTACGAGCAGTACTTC,CASSTRTGYSYEQYF
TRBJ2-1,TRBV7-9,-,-,TGTGCCAGCAGCCTCGCCAACACCTACAATGAGCAGTTCTTC,CASSLANTYNEQFF
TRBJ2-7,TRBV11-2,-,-,TGTGCCAGCAGCCAAGGGGCGGATTACGAGCAGTACTTC,CASSQGADYEQYF
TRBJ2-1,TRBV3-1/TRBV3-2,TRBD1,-,TGTGCCAGCAGCCCCCGGGACAGGGCCGGCTACAATGAGCAGTTCTTC,CASSPRDRAGYNEQFF
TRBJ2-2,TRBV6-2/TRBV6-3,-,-,TGTGCCAGCAGTTACTTAATAGATGGTCGGGGTTCATTACTCAACACCGGGGAGCTGTTTTTT,CASSYLIDGRGSLLNTGELFF
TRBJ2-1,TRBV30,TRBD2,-,TGTGCCTGGAGTCCTCTAGCGGGGGGCCGGGAGCAGTTCTTC,CAWSPLAGGREQFF
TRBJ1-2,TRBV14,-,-,TGTGCCAGCAGCCAAGATCTCAGGGCCTATGGCTACACCTTC,CASSQDLRAYGYTF
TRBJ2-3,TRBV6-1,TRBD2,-,TGTGCCAGCAGCGAACCTAGCGGGGGGGCTACAGATACGCAGTATTTT,CASSEPSGGATDTQYF
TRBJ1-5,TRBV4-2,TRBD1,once,TGTGCCAGCAGCCCAAGGGACAGGGGAGAAAGGCAGCCCCAGCATTTT,CASSPRDRGERQPQHF
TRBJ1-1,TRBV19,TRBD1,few,TGTGCCAGTAGTATACACAGGGGCGGAGGGACTGAAGCTTTCTTT,CASSIHRGGGTEAFF